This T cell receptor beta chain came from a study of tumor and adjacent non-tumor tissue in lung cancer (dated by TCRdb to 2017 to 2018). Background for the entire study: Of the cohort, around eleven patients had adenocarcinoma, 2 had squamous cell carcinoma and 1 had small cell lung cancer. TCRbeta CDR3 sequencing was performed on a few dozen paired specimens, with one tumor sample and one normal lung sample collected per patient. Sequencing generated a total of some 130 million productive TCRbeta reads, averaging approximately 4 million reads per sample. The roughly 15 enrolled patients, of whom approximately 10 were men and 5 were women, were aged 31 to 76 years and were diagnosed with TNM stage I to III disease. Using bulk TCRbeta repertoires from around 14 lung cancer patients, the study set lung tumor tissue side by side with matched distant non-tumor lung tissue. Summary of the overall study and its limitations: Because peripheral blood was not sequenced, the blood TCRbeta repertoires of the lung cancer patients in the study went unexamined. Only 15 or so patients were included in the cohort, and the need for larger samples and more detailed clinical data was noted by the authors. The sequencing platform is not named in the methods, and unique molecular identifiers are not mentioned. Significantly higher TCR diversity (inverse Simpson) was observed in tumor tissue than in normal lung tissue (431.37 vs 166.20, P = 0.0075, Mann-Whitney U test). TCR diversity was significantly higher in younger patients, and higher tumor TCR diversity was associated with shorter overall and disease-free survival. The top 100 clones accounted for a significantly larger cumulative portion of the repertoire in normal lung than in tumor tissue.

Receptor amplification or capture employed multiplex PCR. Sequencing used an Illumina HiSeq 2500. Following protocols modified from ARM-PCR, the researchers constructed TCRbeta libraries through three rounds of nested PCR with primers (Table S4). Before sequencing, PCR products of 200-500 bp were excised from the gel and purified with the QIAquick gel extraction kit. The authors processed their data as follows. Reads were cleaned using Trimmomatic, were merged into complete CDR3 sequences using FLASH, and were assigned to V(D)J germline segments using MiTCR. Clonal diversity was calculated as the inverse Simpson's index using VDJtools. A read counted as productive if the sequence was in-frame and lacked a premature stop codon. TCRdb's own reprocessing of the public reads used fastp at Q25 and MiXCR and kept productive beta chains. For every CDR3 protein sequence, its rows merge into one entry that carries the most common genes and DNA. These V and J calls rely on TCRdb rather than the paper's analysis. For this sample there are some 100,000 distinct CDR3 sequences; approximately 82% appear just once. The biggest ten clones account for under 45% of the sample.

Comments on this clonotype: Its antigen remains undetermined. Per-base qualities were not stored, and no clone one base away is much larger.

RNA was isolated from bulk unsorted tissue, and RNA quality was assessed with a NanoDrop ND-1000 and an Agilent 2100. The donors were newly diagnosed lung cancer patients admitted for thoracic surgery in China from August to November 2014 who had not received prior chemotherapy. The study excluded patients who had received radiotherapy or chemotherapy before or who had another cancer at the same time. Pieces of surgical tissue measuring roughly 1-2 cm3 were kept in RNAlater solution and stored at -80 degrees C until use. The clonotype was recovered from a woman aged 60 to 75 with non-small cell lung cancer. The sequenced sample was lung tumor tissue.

CDR3 protein: CAIMGTGVTDTQYF. The DNA is as follows: TGTGCCATCATGGGGACAGGGGTGACAGATACGCAGTATTTT. The chain joins TRBV10-3 to TRBJ2-3; 10 bases in the middle match TRBD1. Inclusive of the bounding cysteine and phenylalanine, the CDR3 is 14 residues long. Solely the CDR3 DNA is kept, with 42 bases framed from the first base. Germline trimming: 7 bases from V, 3 bases from J; junction bases outside gene matches: 4. For CDR1 and CDR2, the germline V gene lists ENHRY and SYGVKD.